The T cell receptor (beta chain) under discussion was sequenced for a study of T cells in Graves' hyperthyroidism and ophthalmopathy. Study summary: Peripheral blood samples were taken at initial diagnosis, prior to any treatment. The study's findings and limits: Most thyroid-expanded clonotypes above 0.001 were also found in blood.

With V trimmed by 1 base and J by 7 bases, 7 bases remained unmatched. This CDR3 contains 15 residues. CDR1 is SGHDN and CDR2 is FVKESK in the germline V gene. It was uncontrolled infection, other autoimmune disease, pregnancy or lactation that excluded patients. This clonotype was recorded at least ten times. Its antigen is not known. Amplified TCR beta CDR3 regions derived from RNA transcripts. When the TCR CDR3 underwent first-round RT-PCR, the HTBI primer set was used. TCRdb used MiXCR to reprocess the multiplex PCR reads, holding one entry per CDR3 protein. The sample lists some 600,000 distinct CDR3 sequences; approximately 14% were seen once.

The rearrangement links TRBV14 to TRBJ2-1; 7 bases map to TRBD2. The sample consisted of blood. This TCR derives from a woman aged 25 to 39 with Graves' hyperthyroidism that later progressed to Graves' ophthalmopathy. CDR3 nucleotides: TGTGCCAGCAGCCAAGGCGGGAGTAGAGGTAATGAGCAGTTCTTC. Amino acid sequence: CASSQGGSRGNEQFF.